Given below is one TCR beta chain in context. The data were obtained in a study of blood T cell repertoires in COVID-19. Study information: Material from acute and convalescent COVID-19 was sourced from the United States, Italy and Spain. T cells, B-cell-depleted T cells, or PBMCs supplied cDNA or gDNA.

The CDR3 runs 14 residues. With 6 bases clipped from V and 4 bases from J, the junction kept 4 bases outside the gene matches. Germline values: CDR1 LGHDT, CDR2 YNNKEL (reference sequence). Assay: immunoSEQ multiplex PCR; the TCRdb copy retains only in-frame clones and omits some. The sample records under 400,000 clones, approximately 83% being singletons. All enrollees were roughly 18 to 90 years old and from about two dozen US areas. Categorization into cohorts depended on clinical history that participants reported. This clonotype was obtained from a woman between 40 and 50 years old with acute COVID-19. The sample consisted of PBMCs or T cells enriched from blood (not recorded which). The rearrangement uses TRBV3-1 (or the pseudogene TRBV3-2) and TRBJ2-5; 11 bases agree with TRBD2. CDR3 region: CASRISGGAETQYF. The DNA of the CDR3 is TGTGCCAGCAGGATTAGCGGGGGGGCAGAGACCCAGTACTTC.